This T cell receptor (beta chain) emerged from a study of T cell responses to AZD1222 COVID-19 vaccine. Repertoires were generated with immunoSEQ multiplex PCR, while TCRdb's copy carries only in-frame clones and drops some. The sample carries some 200,000 clones, approximately 95% recorded once. The CDR3 consists of 14 residues. With 2 bases clipped from V and 3 bases from J, the junction kept 3 bases outside the gene matches. CDR1 is SGHRS, CDR2 YFSETQ, per germline. The clonotype comes from an adult who received the AZD1222 COVID-19 vaccine. This chain links TRBV5-1 with TRBJ2-7, with 9 bases fitting TRBD1. This sample comprised peripheral blood, obtained 28 days after the second AZD1222 dose. The CDR3 is CASSFRTGDYEQYF. The CDR3 DNA reads TGCGCCAGCAGCTTCAGGACAGGGGACTACGAGCAGTACTTC.